The 20 T cell receptor beta chains below come from one sample, sequenced in a study of T cell repertoires in cytomegalovirus infection. TCRdb redid the calling of the reads with MiXCR, one entry per CDR3 protein. The data show some 700,000 distinct CDR3 sequences, roughly a third seen once. Sequenced: PBMCs. Receptors originate from a human donor in good health (CMV status not recorded). Some clones in this sample may be carry-over from other donors' samples.

This clonotype turned up a few times. The chain couples TRBV5-6 to TRBJ1-5, with 12 positions matching TRBD1. Germline V CDR1 and CDR2: SGHDT, YYEEEE. This CDR3 is 19 amino acids long. Trimming removed 3 bases from V and 2 bases from J; junction bases left unmatched: 12. CDR3 nucleotide sequence: TGTGCCAGCAGCTCGACCGGGACAGGGGGCGGAGGGCGCAATCAGCCCCAGCATTTT. This translates into CASSSTGTGGGGRNQPQHF.

This clonotype was observed a few times. This chain links TRBV20-1 with TRBJ2-3; TRBD2 is a possible D gene (5 bases). V lost 0 bases and J lost 6, with 19 bases in between. The CDR3 contains 16 residues. Looked up from germline, CDR1 is DFQATT and CDR2 is SNEGSKA (reference sequence). The CDR3 protein is CSARDRFIGVGDTQYF. In nucleotides, the CDR3 is TGCAGTGCTAGAGATCGGTTTATCGGGGTTGGGGATACGCAGTATTTT.

This clonotype showed up many times. The V and J genes are TRBV7-2 and TRBJ1-2; TRBD1 might be the D (5 bases). The V gene lost 1 base and the J gene lost 1 base, with 13 bases spanning the gap. The CDR3 covers 16 residues. CDR1 is SGHTA and CDR2 is FQGNSA in the germline V gene. CDR3 DNA sequence: TGTGCCAGCAGCTTAGACGGGGGGGTTAGTAACTATGGCTACACCTTC. It encodes CASSLDGGVSNYGYTF.

This clonotype has just a few counts. The genes are TRBV12-3 or TRBV12-4 and TRBJ2-1, with 11 bases identical to TRBD2. The CDR3 is 17 residues long. J was trimmed by 5 bases and V by 6 bases; bases with no gene match: 12. In DNA, the CDR3 is TGTGCCAGCAGACTAACTAGCGGGAGCGCTAATAACAATGAGCAGTTCTTC. It is translated as CASRLTSGSANNNEQFF.

V gene TRBV28 combines with J gene TRBJ2-7; TRBD1 agrees at 10 bases. Germline CDR1 reads MDHEN; CDR2 reads SYDVKM. The CDR3 extends over 13 amino acids. Unmatched junction bases numbered 1, after V lost 8 bases and J lost 0 bases. Here the CDR3 reads CASRQGASYEQYF. Here the CDR3 DNA reads TGTGCCAGCCGACAGGGGGCCTCCTACGAGCAGTACTTC.

Notes on this clonotype: At one boundary the junction diverges from the germline segment, which might be a read error. This chain connects TRBV6-8 to TRBJ2-2; TRBD2 is a possible D gene (6 bases). Germline CDR1 is MNHGY and CDR2 is SAAAGT. The CDR3 has 16 amino acids. The DNA of the CDR3 is TGTGCCAGCAGTTACGCGGTGAGAACGAACACCGGGGGGCTGTTTTTT. Its protein product is CASSYAVRTNTGGLFF.

V is TRBV6-6 and J is TRBJ2-7, with 9 bases fitting TRBD1. This CDR3 region has 15 residues. Per the germline V gene, CDR1 is MNHNY and CDR2 is SVGAGI (reference sequence). V was clipped by 6 bases and J by 0 bases; unmatched bases: 6. CDR3 DNA sequence: TGTGCCAGCAGCGCTAAACAGGGGGCCTCCTACGAGCAGTACTTC. As protein: CASSAKQGASYEQYF.

The sample holds a few counts of this clonotype. J is TRBJ1-2 and V is TRBV20-1; tentatively, D is TRBD1 (5 bases). This CDR3 has 13 residues. The germline CDR1 and CDR2 sequences are DFQATT and SNEGSKA (reference sequence). Trimming took off 2 bases at V and 5 bases at J, with 12 bases between the two ends. The CDR3 here is CSARHETGYGYTF. DNA for the CDR3: TGCAGTGCTAGACACGAAACAGGTTATGGCTACACCTTC.

A remark on this clonotype: This CDR3 fails to terminate in the conserved phenylalanine or tryptophan, so it likely reflects a read error. The rearrangement links TRBV7-4 to TRBJ2-4, with a tentative D call TRBD2 (5 bases). The V gene lost 3 bases and the J gene lost 0 bases, with 12 bases spanning the gap. The CDR3 has 16 amino acids. CDR1 is SGHVT and CDR2 is SQSDAQ in the germline V gene. CDR3 coding DNA: TGTGCCAGCAGCTTCTTTCGGGGTGTAGCCAAAAACATTCAGTACTTA. Amino acids: CASSFFRGVAKNIQYL.

The chain combines TRBV11-2 with TRBJ1-1; no firm D call. Looked up from germline, CDR1 is SGHAT and CDR2 is FQNNGV. V lost 5 bases and J lost 7, with 17 bases in between. The CDR3 runs 14 residues. CDR3 in DNA: TGTGCCAGCAGCCTACCCTCGGAACGGAATGAAGCTTTCTTT. Encoded protein: CASSLPSERNEAFF.

This clonotype has more than one count but fewer than ten. This chain connects TRBV5-1 to TRBJ1-5, with TRBD1 as a possible D gene (6 bases). The V gene lost 0 bases and the J gene lost 6 bases, with 16 bases spanning the gap. The V gene's germline CDR1 is SGHRS and CDR2 YFSETQ. This CDR3 has 16 residues. CDR3: CASSLEARGAGQPQHF. The CDR3 DNA sequence: TGCGCCAGCAGCTTGGAGGCAAGGGGGGCAGGTCAGCCCCAGCATTTT.

This clonotype was detected a few times. The V gene is TRBV3-1, the J gene TRBJ2-1, with 7 bases lining up with TRBD2. The junction had 9 bases not matched to a gene; V was cut back by 2 bases and J by 5 bases. The CDR3 loop spans 16 amino acids. The germline gives CDR1 LGHDT, CDR2 YNNKEL (reference sequence). The CDR3 DNA follows: TGTGCCAGCAGCCAACGAGGACTAGGGAGTGACAATGAGCAGTTCTTC. Its protein product is CASSQRGLGSDNEQFF.

The chain joins TRBV7-2 to TRBJ1-1; D may be TRBD1 (6 bases). V was shortened by 5 bases and J by 11 bases, with 15 bases between the two germline ends. The germline V gene has CDR1 SGHTA and CDR2 FQGNSA. This CDR3 region has 12 residues. The CDR3 nucleotides read TGTGCCAGCAGCCAAGGGGGTTTGGGTGCTTTCTTT. It encodes CASSQGGLGAFF.

The V and J genes are TRBV2 and TRBJ2-3; D call uncertain. The CDR3 is 13 residues long. Germline V gene lookup returns CDR1 SNHLY and CDR2 FYNNEI. Trimming removed 4 bases from V and 5 bases from J, with 10 bases in between. CDR3 sequence reads: CASSGQIRDTQYF. CDR3 sequence (DNA): TGTGCCAGCAGTGGTCAAATAAGAGATACGCAGTATTTT.

This clonotype was seen only a few times. The chain is built from TRBV6-8 and TRBJ2-1; D might be TRBD2 (6 bases). Germline CDR1 and CDR2: MNHGY and SAAAGT. Trimming cost V 8 bases and J 0 bases, with 14 bases left between them. This CDR3 region has 15 residues. This chain's CDR3 is CASSGGVTSYNEQFF. The CDR3 coding sequence is TGTGCCAGCTCTGGCGGGGTTACCTCCTACAATGAGCAGTTCTTC.

The table lists this clonotype with a few counts. The rearrangement joins TRBV6-5 to TRBJ2-1; possible D gene TRBD2, 5 bases. V was shortened by 4 bases and J by 3 bases, with 16 bases between the two germline ends. The CDR3 runs 16 residues. Germline V gives CDR1 MNHEY, CDR2 SVGAGI. Here the CDR3 DNA reads TGTGCCAGCAGTTTATCGAGCGGAAGAGGCTACAATGAGCAGTTCTTC. Translating gives CASSLSSGRGYNEQFF.

This sequence joins TRBV5-4 and TRBJ2-5, with 8 bases that match TRBD2. Germline V gene data show CDR1 as SGHNT and CDR2 as YYREEE (reference sequence). The CDR3 extends over 16 amino acids. With V trimmed by 0 bases and J by 3 bases, 7 bases remained unmatched. The CDR3 region has the DNA TGTGCCAGCAGCTTGGGATCTAGCGGGCCAAAAGAGACCCAGTACTTC. Translated: CASSLGSSGPKETQYF.

The chain joins TRBV12-3 or TRBV12-4 to TRBJ2-2, with 8 positions matching TRBD1. J lost 4 bases, V lost 3 bases, and 1 base had no gene match. The CDR3 is 14 residues long. The CDR3 is CASSFQGATGELFF. CDR3 nucleotide sequence: TGTGCCAGCAGTTTTCAGGGGGCCACCGGGGAGCTGTTTTTT.

This clonotype has a handful of counts. The rearrangement uses TRBV30 and TRBJ2-7, with no clear D. Germline CDR1 reads GTSNPN; CDR2 reads SVGIG (reference sequence). V dropped 1 base and J dropped 1 base, with 8 bases sitting between them. This CDR3 contains 13 residues. The CDR3 coding sequence is TGTGCCTGGAGTGGTTCTAGTTCCTACGAGCAGTACTTC. Protein product: CAWSGSSSYEQYF. The full variable domain, with the rest looked up from reference TRBV30 and TRBJ2-7, is SQTIHQWPATLVQPVGSPLSLECTVEGTSNPNLYWYRQAAGRGLQLLFYSVGIGQISSEVPQNLSASRPQDRQFILSSKKLLLSDSGFYLCAWSGSSSYEQYFGPGTRLTVT.

The rearrangement uses TRBV20-1 and TRBJ2-7; 7 positions agree with TRBD2. The V gene end was trimmed by 5 bases and the J gene end by 4 bases; junction bases not matched to a gene: 5. CDR3 length: 12 residues. The germline V gene encodes CDR1 DFQATT and CDR2 SNEGSKA (reference sequence). CDR3 coding DNA: TGCAGTGCTGGGAGGGGTCGGTACGAGCAGTACTTC. The encoded protein is CSAGRGRYEQYF.